Listed here are 29 T cell receptor beta chains from one sample, sequenced in a study of T cell responses to AZD1222 COVID-19 vaccine. Assay used: immunoSEQ multiplex PCR; TCRdb lists only in-frame clones, some missing. The data show tens of thousands of clones, approximately 91% seen once. The sequencing used peripheral blood, collected on day 0 of AZD1222 vaccination. These receptors were collected from an adult in good health.

In nucleotides, the CDR3 is TGTGCCAGCAGTTTTGTAGAGGGGGCGCGGGGCTACACCTTC. This encodes CASSFVEGARGYTF. The chain is built from TRBV27 and TRBJ1-2; 7 bases map to TRBD1. The CDR3 runs to 14 residues. V shed 3 bases, J shed 8 bases, and the junction held 9 bases outside the gene matches. Germline loops: CDR1 MNHEY, CDR2 SMNVEV (reference sequence).

The chain couples TRBV25-1 to TRBJ1-2; a weak D match, TRBD1 (5 bases). V lost 3 bases, J lost 7 bases, and 12 bases lay in between. The CDR3 totals 13 residues. Germline assignment: CDR1 MGHDK and CDR2 SYGVNS. CDR3 nucleotides: TGTGCCAGCAGTGACGGGGGTGTTCCTGGCTACACCTTC. Its translation is CASSDGGVPGYTF.

The gene calls are TRBV5-1 and TRBJ2-5; D is possibly TRBD1 (5 bases). V lost 5 bases and J lost 3, with 8 bases in between. Germline assignment: CDR1 SGHRS and CDR2 YFSETQ. The length of the CDR3 is 12 residues. The CDR3 spells CASSATEETQYF. Written as DNA, the CDR3 is TGCGCCAGCAGTGCGACAGAAGAGACCCAGTACTTC.

The V and J genes are TRBV2 and TRBJ1-6; D not certain. This CDR3 has 12 residues. V was pared by 6 bases and J by 7 bases, with 7 bases between. The V gene's germline CDR1 is SNHLY and CDR2 FYNNEI. The CDR3 loop is CASSLQNSPLHF. CDR3 in DNA: TGTGCCAGCAGCCTACAGAATTCACCCCTCCACTTT.

The rearrangement uses TRBV19 and TRBJ1-2; 11 bases map to TRBD1. The CDR3 covers 17 residues. Per germline, CDR1 LNHDA and CDR2 SQIVND (reference sequence). Trimming at V came to 5 bases and at J to 7 bases, leaving 15 bases not matched to a gene. The CDR3 DNA sequence: TGTGCCAGTAGTGATGCCGGGACAGGGGGTATGTTAGGTGGCTACACCTTC. It translates to CASSDAGTGGMLGGYTF.

The V call is TRBV6-2 or TRBV6-3, the J call TRBJ1-5; TRBD1 matches at 10 bases. This CDR3 comprises 15 residues. The J segment lost 4 bases and the V segment lost 5 bases, leaving 5 bases of the junction unmatched. Germline V gene lookup returns CDR1 MNHEY and CDR2 SVGEGT. DNA for the CDR3: TGTGCCAGCAGTAGACAGGGGGCGCTGAATCAGCCCCAGCATTTT. This codes for CASSRQGALNQPQHF.

This chain uses TRBV28 with TRBJ1-3; D is possibly TRBD1 (5 bases). The CDR3 contains 17 residues. The germline gives CDR1 MDHEN, CDR2 SYDVKM. Deletions cut 2 bases from V and 0 bases from J, with 14 bases between. The DNA for the CDR3 is TGTGCCAGCAGTTTAGGGGGGATTCCCATCTCTGGAAACACCATATATTTT. It codes for CASSLGGIPISGNTIYF.

This clone was detected only a few times. The chain is built from TRBV29-1 and TRBJ2-5; D perhaps matches TRBD1 (5 bases). Trimming pared 3 bases from V and 2 bases from J, leaving 16 bases between. The CDR3 extends over 15 amino acids. Germline CDR1 SQVTM, CDR2 ANQGSEA. CDR3 amino acids: CSVDAMTENQETQYF. For the CDR3, the DNA is TGCAGCGTTGATGCGATGACAGAAAATCAAGAGACCCAGTACTTC.

The chain has TRBV7-2 and TRBJ1-1; D is unclear. This CDR3 is built from 15 residues. Trimming stripped 5 bases from V and 3 bases from J, with 16 bases between. The germline V gene encodes CDR1 SGHTA and CDR2 FQGNSA. DNA of the CDR3: TGTGCCAGCAGCCCGCGGAGGCGGTGGGACACTGAAGCTTTCTTT. It is translated as CASSPRRRWDTEAFF.

This rearrangement joins TRBV5-8 to TRBJ1-5, with D unclear. Trimming shortened V by 3 bases and J by 3 bases, and 7 bases separated the two germline ends. Germline lookup yields CDR1 SGHTS and CDR2 YDEGEE. The CDR3 totals 13 residues. CDR3 amino acids: CASSSLYNQPQHF. The CDR3 nucleotides are TGTGCCAGCAGCTCACTGTACAATCAGCCCCAGCATTTT.

The V and J genes are TRBV7-9 and TRBJ1-3, with 7 nucleotides matching TRBD1. CDR1 and CDR2 (germline): SEHNR, FQNEAQ (reference sequence). The CDR3 contains 15 residues. V trimming: 5 bases; J trimming: 1 base; junction bases outside the gene matches: 5. CDR3 sequence: CASSPGQPSGNTIYF. Here the CDR3 DNA reads TGTGCCAGCAGCCCGGGACAGCCGTCTGGAAACACCATATATTTT.

The rearrangement joins TRBV7-8 to TRBJ1-1; TRBD1 aligns across 7 bases. Unmatched junction bases numbered 0, after V lost 1 base and J lost 4 bases. The CDR3 consists of 13 residues. The germline V gene has CDR1 SGHVS and CDR2 FQNEAQ. The CDR3 loop reads CASSLDRGTEAFF. CDR3 in DNA: TGTGCCAGCAGCTTAGACAGGGGCACTGAAGCTTTCTTT.

This chain links TRBV7-2 with TRBJ2-3; 14 bases map to TRBD2. The CDR3 contains 16 residues. V was clipped by 6 bases and J by 4 bases; unmatched bases: 6. Per germline, CDR1 SGHTA and CDR2 FQGNSA. This chain's CDR3 is CASSTTSGGVADTQYF. CDR3 coding DNA: TGTGCCAGCAGTACGACTAGCGGGGGGGTGGCAGATACGCAGTATTTT.

This chain joins TRBV27 and TRBJ1-1, with TRBD1 as a possible D gene (5 bases). V lost 4 bases to trimming and J lost 6 bases, with 18 bases between them. The CDR3 has 15 amino acids. Germline-derived CDR1 and CDR2 are MNHEY and SMNVEV (reference sequence). CDR3 region: CASSSLPGTYAEAFF. The DNA of the CDR3 is TGTGCCAGCAGTTCACTTCCCGGGACTTATGCTGAAGCTTTCTTT.

CDR3 bases: TGTGCCAGCAGCTTGCCCGGGACAGATACGCAGTATTTT. Its translation is CASSLPGTDTQYF. V is TRBV7-9 and J is TRBJ2-3; the D is unclear. The V end lost 3 bases, the J end lost 3 bases, and 7 bases lay between the germline ends. Germline-derived CDR1 and CDR2 are SEHNR and FQNEAQ (reference sequence). CDR3 size: 13 residues.

The rearrangement links TRBV6-2 or TRBV6-3 to TRBJ2-3; 11 bases are a match to TRBD2. Germline loops: CDR1 MNHEY, CDR2 SVGEGT. The junction had 8 bases not matched to a gene; V was cut back by 4 bases and J by 2 bases. The CDR3 sequence is 17 residues long. The CDR3 DNA follows: TGTGCCAGCAGTTTCGAGACTAGCGGGGAGTTCACAGATACGCAGTATTTT. It translates to CASSFETSGEFTDTQYF.

This chain joins TRBV19 and TRBJ2-2; 9 bases match TRBD1. This CDR3 spans 18 amino acids. CDR1 and CDR2 (germline): LNHDA, SQIVND (reference sequence). The ends lost 7 bases at V and 0 bases at J; junction bases unmatched: 12. CDR3 protein: CASNPGTGYPSNTGELFF. The CDR3 coding sequence is TGTGCCAGTAACCCCGGGACAGGGTACCCCTCGAACACCGGGGAGCTGTTTTTT.

This chain joins TRBV6-4 and TRBJ1-1, with D tentatively TRBD1 (5 bases). The CDR3 spans 15 residues. Trimming pared 4 bases from V and 1 base from J, leaving 13 bases between. The germline gives CDR1 MRHNA, CDR2 SNTAGT. The CDR3 DNA reads as TGTGCCAGCAGTGCCTTCGGTGGGGCGAACACTGAAGCTTTCTTT. This sequence encodes CASSAFGGANTEAFF.

This rearrangement joins TRBV21-1 to TRBJ2-7. TRBV21-1 is noted as a pseudogene. The CDR3 extends over 16 amino acids. As DNA, the CDR3 is TGTGCCAGCAGTCCCAAAGGCGACGGCCATCCGTATGAGCAGTACTTC. Translated, it gives CASSPKGDGHPYEQYF.

The V gene is TRBV6-5, the J gene TRBJ2-7; the D gene is possibly TRBD1 (5 bases). This CDR3 has 15 amino acids. The germline V and J ends were trimmed by 0 bases and 1 base, with 10 bases remaining between them. The germline CDR1 and CDR2 sequences are MNHEY and SVGAGI. The DNA of the CDR3 is TGTGCCAGCAGTTACTCGTTCCAGGGATCCTACGAGCAGTACTTC. It translates to CASSYSFQGSYEQYF.

This rearrangement joins TRBV25-1 to TRBJ1-1, with a weak D call TRBD1 (5 bases). The germline gives CDR1 MGHDK, CDR2 SYGVNS. The V end lost 0 bases, the J end lost 7 bases, and 21 bases lay between the germline ends. The CDR3 totals 17 residues. This CDR3 is CASSEYPQGSRSVEAFF. CDR3 coding DNA: TGTGCCAGCAGTGAATATCCCCAGGGTTCCCGCTCGGTTGAAGCTTTCTTT.

The rearrangement joins TRBV11-2 to TRBJ1-1; D gene ambiguous. Per germline, CDR1 SGHAT and CDR2 FQNNGV. Trimming removed 0 bases from V and 5 bases from J, with 16 bases in between. The CDR3 covers 16 residues. CDR3 in DNA: TGTGCCAGCAGCTTAGATCGCCCCGTCGGAGGGACTGAAGCTTTCTTT. It codes for CASSLDRPVGGTEAFF.

This clone is a singleton in its sample. V usage is TRBV6-5 and J usage is TRBJ2-2; D uncertain. Per germline, CDR1 MNHEY and CDR2 SVGAGI. This CDR3 region has 14 residues. V shed 2 bases and J shed 3 bases, with 7 bases lying between them. The CDR3 loop reads CASSYQEYTGELFF. The CDR3 DNA reads as TGTGCCAGCAGTTACCAGGAGTACACCGGGGAGCTGTTTTTT.

The chain recombines TRBV7-2 with TRBJ1-1; no reliable D call. Germline lookup yields CDR1 SGHTA and CDR2 FQGNSA. V gave up 6 bases and J gave up 8 bases, with 16 bases separating them. The CDR3 is 13 residues long. The CDR3 DNA is TGTGCCAGCAGACTAACGCCATCCAGCGAAGCTTTCTTT. Translating gives CASRLTPSSEAFF.

The chain carries TRBV4-2 and TRBJ1-6, with D perhaps matching TRBD1 (6 bases). Germline V gene data show CDR1 as LGHNA and CDR2 as YNFKEQ. Trimming took 6 bases from V and 0 from J, leaving 9 bases between them. CDR3 size: 15 residues. The CDR3 is CASRQDSSYNSPLHF. CDR3 nucleotides: TGTGCCAGCAGACAGGACAGCTCCTATAATTCACCCCTCCACTTT.

The chain uses TRBV3-1 (or the pseudogene TRBV3-2) and TRBJ1-2, with 8 nucleotides matching TRBD1. This CDR3 spans 13 amino acids. Per germline, CDR1 LGHDT and CDR2 YNNKEL (reference sequence). The ends lost 7 bases at V and 2 bases at J; junction bases unmatched: 3. For the CDR3, the DNA is TGTGCCAGCACCTGGACAGGGAACTATGGCTACACCTTC. This translates into CASTWTGNYGYTF.

This clone was recorded once. The chain couples TRBV6-4 to TRBJ2-1, with 11 bases fitting TRBD1. The CDR3 contains 18 residues. Germline values: CDR1 MRHNA, CDR2 SNTAGT. V shed 2 bases, J shed 12 bases, and the junction held 18 bases outside the gene matches. CDR3 coding DNA: TGTGCCAGCAGTGACAGCGGGACAGGGGGTGCACCCCCCTTGAGGCAGTTCTTC. This translates into CASSDSGTGGAPPLRQFF.

J is TRBJ1-2 and V is TRBV6-5, with 7 bases aligning to TRBD1. The CDR3 consists of 14 residues. Germline CDR1 is MNHEY and CDR2 is SVGAGI. V lost 2 bases and J lost 8; bases outside the gene matches: 8. As DNA, the CDR3 is TGTGCCAGCAGTTACCCACAGGGGTCGGGGGGCTACACCTTC. Amino acids: CASSYPQGSGGYTF.

The chain carries TRBV28 and TRBJ1-2, with D perhaps matching TRBD1 (5 bases). The ends were cut back, 2 bases at V and 5 bases at J, with 6 bases in the middle. The germline CDR1 and CDR2 sequences are MDHEN and SYDVKM. The CDR3 covers 12 residues. CDR3 nucleotides: TGTGCCAGCAGTTTAAAGGGGTATGGCTACACCTTC. This codes for CASSLKGYGYTF.